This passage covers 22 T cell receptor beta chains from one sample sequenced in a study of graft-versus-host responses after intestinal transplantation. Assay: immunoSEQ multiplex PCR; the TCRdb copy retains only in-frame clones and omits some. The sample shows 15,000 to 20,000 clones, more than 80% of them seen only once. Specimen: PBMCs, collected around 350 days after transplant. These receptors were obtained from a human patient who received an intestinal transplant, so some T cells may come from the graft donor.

The CDR3 reads CASSDSRGGYNEQFF. The CDR3 DNA reads TGTGCCAGCAGTGACTCGCGGGGGGGCTACAATGAGCAGTTCTTC. The V call is TRBV6-4, the J call TRBJ2-1, with 9 nucleotides matching TRBD2. The length of the CDR3 is 15 residues. Losses at the gene ends were 0 bases for V and 3 bases for J; bases not matched to a gene: 0. CDR1 and CDR2 (germline): MRHNA, SNTAGT.

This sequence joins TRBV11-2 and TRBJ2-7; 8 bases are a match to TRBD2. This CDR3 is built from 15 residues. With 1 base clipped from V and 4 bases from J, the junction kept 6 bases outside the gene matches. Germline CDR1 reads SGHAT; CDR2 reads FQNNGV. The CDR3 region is CASSLGRGGFYEQYF. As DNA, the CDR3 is TGTGCCAGCAGCTTAGGACGGGGGGGCTTTTACGAGCAGTACTTC. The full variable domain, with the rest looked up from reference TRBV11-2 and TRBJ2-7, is EAGVAQSPRYKIIEKRQSVAFWCNPISGHATLYWYQQILGQGPKLLIQFQNNGVVDDSQLPKDRFSAERLKGVDSTLKIQPAKLEDSAVYLCASSLGRGGFYEQYFGPGTRLTVT.

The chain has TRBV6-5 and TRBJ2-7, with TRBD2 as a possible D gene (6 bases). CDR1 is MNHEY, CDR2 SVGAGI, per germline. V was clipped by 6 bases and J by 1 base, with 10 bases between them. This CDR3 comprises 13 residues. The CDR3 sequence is CASRGRSSYEQYF. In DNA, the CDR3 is TGTGCCAGCAGAGGGAGGTCGTCCTACGAGCAGTACTTC.

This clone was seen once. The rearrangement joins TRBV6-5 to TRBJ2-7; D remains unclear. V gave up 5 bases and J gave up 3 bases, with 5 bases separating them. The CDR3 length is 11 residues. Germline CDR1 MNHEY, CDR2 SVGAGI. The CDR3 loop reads CASSEGYEQYF. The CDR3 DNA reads TGTGCCAGCAGTGAAGGCTACGAGCAGTACTTC.

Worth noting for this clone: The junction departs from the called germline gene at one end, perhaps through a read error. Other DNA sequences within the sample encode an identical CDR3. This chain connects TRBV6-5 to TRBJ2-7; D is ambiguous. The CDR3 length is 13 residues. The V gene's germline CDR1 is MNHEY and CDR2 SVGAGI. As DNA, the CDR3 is TGTGCTAGCAGTTACTCTCCATCCTACGAGCAGTACTTC. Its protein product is CASSYSPSYEQYF.

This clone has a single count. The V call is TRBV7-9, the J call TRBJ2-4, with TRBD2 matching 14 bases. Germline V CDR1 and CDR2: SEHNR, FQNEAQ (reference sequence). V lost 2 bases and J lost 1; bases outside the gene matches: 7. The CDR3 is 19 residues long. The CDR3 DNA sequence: TGTGCCAGCAGCTTATCGGGGACTAGCGGGAGAATGGCCAAAAACATTCAGTACTTC. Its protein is CASSLSGTSGRMAKNIQYF.

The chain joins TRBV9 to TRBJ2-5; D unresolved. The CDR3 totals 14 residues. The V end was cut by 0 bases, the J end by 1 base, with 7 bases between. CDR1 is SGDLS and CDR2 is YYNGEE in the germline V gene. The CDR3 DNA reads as TGTGCCAGCAGCGTAGCGCCCATCCAAGAGACCCAGTACTTC. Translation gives CASSVAPIQETQYF.

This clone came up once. CDR3 sequence (DNA): TGTGCCAGCAGTGGCGGGGATGCCCCAGATACGCAGTATTTT. It codes for CASSGGDAPDTQYF. The chain uses TRBV6-1 and TRBJ2-3; a possible D gene is TRBD2 (6 bases). Germline CDR1 is MNHNS and CDR2 is SASEGT. The CDR3 is 14 residues long. V was clipped by 4 bases and J by 4 bases, with 12 bases between them.

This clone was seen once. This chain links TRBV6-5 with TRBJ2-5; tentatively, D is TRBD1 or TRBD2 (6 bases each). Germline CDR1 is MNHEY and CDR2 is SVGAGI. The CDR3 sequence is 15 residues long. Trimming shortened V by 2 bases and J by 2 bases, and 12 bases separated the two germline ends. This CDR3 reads CASSYVGGRQETQYF. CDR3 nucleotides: TGTGCCAGCAGTTACGTGGGGGGCCGGCAAGAGACCCAGTACTTC.

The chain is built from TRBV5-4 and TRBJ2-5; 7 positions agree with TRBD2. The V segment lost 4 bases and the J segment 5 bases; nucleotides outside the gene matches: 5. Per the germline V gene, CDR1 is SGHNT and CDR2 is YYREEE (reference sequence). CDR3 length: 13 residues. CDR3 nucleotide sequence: TGTGCCAGCAGCCCTGGACTAGGGGAGACCCAGTACTTC. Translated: CASSPGLGETQYF.

This CDR3 is CASRPSGRAGDTQYF. The CDR3, as DNA: TGTGCCAGCAGACCTAGCGGGAGGGCCGGAGATACGCAGTATTTT. The chain uses TRBV6-5 and TRBJ2-3; TRBD2 aligns across 12 bases. The V segment lost 6 bases and the J segment 5 bases; nucleotides outside the gene matches: 6. Germline V gene data show CDR1 as MNHEY and CDR2 as SVGAGI. The CDR3 length is 15 residues.

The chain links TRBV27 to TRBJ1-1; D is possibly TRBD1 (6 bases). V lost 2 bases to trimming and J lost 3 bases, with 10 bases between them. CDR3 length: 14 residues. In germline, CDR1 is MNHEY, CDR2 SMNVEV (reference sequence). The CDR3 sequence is CASSLEAGDTEAFF. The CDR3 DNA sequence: TGTGCCAGCAGTTTAGAGGCAGGGGACACTGAAGCTTTCTTT.

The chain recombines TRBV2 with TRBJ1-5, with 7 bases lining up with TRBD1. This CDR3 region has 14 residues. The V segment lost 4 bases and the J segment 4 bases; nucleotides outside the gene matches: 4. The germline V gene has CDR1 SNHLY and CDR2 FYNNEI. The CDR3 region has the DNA TGTGCCAGCAGTGGGGGACAGCGTAATCAGCCCCAGCATTTT. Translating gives CASSGGQRNQPQHF.

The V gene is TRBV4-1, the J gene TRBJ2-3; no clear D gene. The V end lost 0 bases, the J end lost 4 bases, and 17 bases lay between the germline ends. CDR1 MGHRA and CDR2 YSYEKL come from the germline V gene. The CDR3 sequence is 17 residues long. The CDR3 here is CASSQDGIGHPADTQYF. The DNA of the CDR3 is TGCGCCAGCAGCCAAGATGGGATTGGGCATCCTGCAGATACGCAGTATTTT.

The DNA of the CDR3 is TGTGCCAGCAGCGTTCAATCTGGGGAGACCCAGTACTTC. It codes for CASSVQSGETQYF. The rearrangement uses TRBV9 and TRBJ2-5; no reliable D call. V shed 2 bases and J shed 5 bases, with 10 bases lying between them. The length of the CDR3 is 13 residues. Germline values: CDR1 SGDLS, CDR2 YYNGEE.

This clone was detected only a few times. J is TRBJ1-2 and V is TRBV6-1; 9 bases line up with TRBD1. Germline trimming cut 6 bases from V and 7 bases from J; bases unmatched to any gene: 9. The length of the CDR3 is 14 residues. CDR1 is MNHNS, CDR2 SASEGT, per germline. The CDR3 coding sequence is TGTGCCAGCAGACCGGGACAGGGTTGGGGTGGCTACACCTTC. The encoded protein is CASRPGQGWGGYTF.

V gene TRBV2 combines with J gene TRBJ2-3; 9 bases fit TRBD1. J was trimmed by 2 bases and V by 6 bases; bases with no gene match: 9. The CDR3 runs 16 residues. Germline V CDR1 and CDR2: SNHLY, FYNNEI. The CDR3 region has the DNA TGTGCCAGCAGCCTCGGACAGGGGTCGACCACAGATACGCAGTATTTT. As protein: CASSLGQGSTTDTQYF.

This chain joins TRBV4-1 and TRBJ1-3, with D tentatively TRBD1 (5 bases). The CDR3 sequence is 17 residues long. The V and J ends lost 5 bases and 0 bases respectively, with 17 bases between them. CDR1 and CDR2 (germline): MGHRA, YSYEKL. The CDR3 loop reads CASSSTRTGISGNTIYF. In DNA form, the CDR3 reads TGCGCCAGCAGCTCCACGCGTACAGGCATCTCTGGAAACACCATATATTTT.

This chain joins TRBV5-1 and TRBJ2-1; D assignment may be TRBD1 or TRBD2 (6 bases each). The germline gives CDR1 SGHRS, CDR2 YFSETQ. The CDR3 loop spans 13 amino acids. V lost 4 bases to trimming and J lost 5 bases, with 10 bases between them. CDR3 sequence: CASSPRGDNEQFF. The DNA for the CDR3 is TGCGCCAGCAGCCCAAGGGGGGACAATGAGCAGTTCTTC. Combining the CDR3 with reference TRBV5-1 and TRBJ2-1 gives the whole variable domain KAGVTQTPRYLIKTRGQQVTLSCSPISGHRSVSWYQQTPGQGLQFLFEYFSETQRNKGNFPGRFSGRQFSNSRSEMNVSTLELGDSALYLCASSPRGDNEQFFGPGTRLTVL.

CDR3 bases: TGTGCCAGCAGTTACTCGCCAAGCGGGGCCACAGATACGCAGTATTTT. It translates to CASSYSPSGATDTQYF. This rearrangement joins TRBV6-5 to TRBJ2-3, with 7 bases aligning to TRBD2. This CDR3 spans 16 amino acids. Germline CDR1 MNHEY, CDR2 SVGAGI. J was trimmed by 2 bases and V by 0 bases; bases with no gene match: 5.

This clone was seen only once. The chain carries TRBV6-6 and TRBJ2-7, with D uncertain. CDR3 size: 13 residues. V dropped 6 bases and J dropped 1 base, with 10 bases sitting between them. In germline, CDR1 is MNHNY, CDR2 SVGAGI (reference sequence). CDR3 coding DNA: TGTGCCAGCAGACCGACTGATTCCTACGAGCAGTACTTC. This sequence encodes CASRPTDSYEQYF.

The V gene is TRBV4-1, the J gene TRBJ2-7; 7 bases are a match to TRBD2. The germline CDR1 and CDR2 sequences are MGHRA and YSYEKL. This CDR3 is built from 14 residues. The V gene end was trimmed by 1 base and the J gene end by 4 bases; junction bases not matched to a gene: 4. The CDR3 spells CASSQVGGFYEQYF. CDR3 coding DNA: TGCGCCAGCAGCCAAGTGGGGGGGTTTTACGAGCAGTACTTC.